The TCR beta chain described here comes from a study of vaccination effects on CD4 cells after COVID-19 (dated by TCRdb to between 2022 and 2023). Regarding the study in general: Post-vaccine samples across the study were collected a median of 72 days after the second dose, with a range of 14 to 241. In the study, cultures from other donors were sequenced using the Oncomine TCR Beta short-read assay on an Illumina iSeq 100. The full study included approximately nine COVID-19 convalescent patients and a handful of SARS-CoV-2-naive healthy vaccine recipients. The study compared SARS-CoV-2 spike-specific CD4+ TCR repertoires before and after mRNA vaccination in COVID-19 convalescent patients and infection-naive vaccine recipients. Results and caveats for the whole study, not just this receptor: In healthy vaccine recipients, vaccine-induced clones were almost all SARS-CoV-2 mono-reactive, with only 1 of 255 being cross-reactive with common cold coronaviruses. Limitations of the study were the small number of convalescent patients and the absence of early post-infection timepoints. Marked clonal contraction was observed in both infection-induced and vaccine-induced clones at late post-vaccination timepoints, consistent with waning T cell responses.

Libraries came from the immunoSEQ multiplex PCR assay. TCR beta CDR3 sequencing was performed on DNA from the cultured, isolated CD4+ T cells. The authors' analysis ran thus. Non-productive TCR sequences were discarded, and reads were trimmed to the CDR3 region, with only CDR3s of 7 or more amino acids retained. Antigen-specific clonotypes were identified using the MANAFEST web app by comparison of expansion in peptide wells against reference cultures. To be called positive, a clone needed expansion at FDR<0.05 compared with the reference and with all other wells, an odds ratio greater than 5, and a frequency greater than 0.1% in two replicate wells. Clonotypes significantly expanded in SARS-CoV-2 spike wells and in at least one common cold coronavirus spike condition were defined as cross-reactive. CDR3 similarity was assessed by Levenshtein distance using the stringdist R package, and unrooted trees were constructed with ape in R 3.6.1. In TCRdb, the immuneACCESS table is reduced to in-frame sequences with V and J assigned. These tables do not hold every clone; where another copy was compared, an unresolved V gene accounts for under half, and the others remain unexplained. V and J calls and clone size are given by that table; D and trimming were obtained from the DNA. The sample has fewer than 80,000 clones on record, around 70% of them singletons. Of the sample, about 1.6% falls within the top ten clones.

Measured from the cysteine to the phenylalanine, the CDR3 is 17 residues long. CDR3 DNA only is kept here, 51 bases in frame from base 1. V is clipped by 0 bases and J by 2 bases, and the sequence between their germline boundaries is 16 bases long. CDR1 and CDR2 were assigned from the germline V gene as SGDLS and YYNGEE. In the ViraFEST assay, PBMC were stimulated with viral peptide pools, and antigen-specific CD4+ T cell clonotypes were then identified by expansion using TCR sequencing. After 10 to 11 days of culture, CD4+ T cells were isolated with the EasySep CD4+ T cell isolation kit. Each participant got two doses of an mRNA SARS-CoV-2 vaccine, either BNT162b2 or mRNA-1273. None of the healthy vaccine recipients had a prior SARS-CoV-2 infection, which was confirmed by nucleocapsid antibody tests that came back negative both before and after vaccination. Each well held some 1.9 million PBMC cultured in IMDM containing roughly 5% human AB serum, 10 IU/ml IL-2 and gentamicin, along with 8 to 10 ug/ml peptides. Half of the culture medium was replaced with fresh IL-2-containing medium on days 3 and 7. Unless otherwise noted, each peptide stimulation condition was cultured in triplicate wells. Using Ficoll-Paque Plus gradient centrifugation, PBMC were separated from whole blood and then either used fresh or cryopreserved at -140C. Overlapping peptide pools spanned the spike proteins of SARS-CoV-2 and the common cold coronaviruses HCoV-NL63, HCoV-OC43 and HCoV-229E. The QIAamp micro DNA kit was used to extract genomic DNA from the cultured CD4+ T cells.

About this clone itself: No cognate antigen has been identified for it. Per-base qualities were not stored, and no clone one base away is much larger.

The sample in question was CD4+ T cells from PBMCs cultured with HCoV-229E spike peptides, obtained after COVID-19 vaccination. Explained via the paper, the cell subset or site label denotes: HCoV-229E spike overlapping peptide pool stimulation. The TCR comes from a human donor who received a COVID-19 vaccine. The chain uses TRBV9 and TRBJ2-3; the D gene lacks a confident call. The CDR3 reads CASSVGSWEGSTDTQYF. In nucleotide form, the sequence is TGTGCCAGCAGCGTAGGGTCGTGGGAAGGCTCCACAGATACGCAGTATTTT.